Listed here is a single T cell receptor (beta chain). This specimen comes from a study of blood T cell repertoires in COVID-19. Across the study: Nucleic acid was either cDNA or gDNA, and it came from T cells, B-cell-depleted T cells, or PBMCs.

Per the authors' pipeline: Amplified reference gene primers provided the basis for estimating nucleated cell counts. The data were produced by immunoSEQ multiplex PCR, yet TCRdb's version contains in-frame clones alone and is incomplete. That table supplies the V and J calls and clone size; D and trimming were determined from the DNA. The table records nearly 50,000 clones, 75% to 90% of them present only once. CDR3 length equals 15 residues. The V gene's germline CDR1 is SGHAT and CDR2 FQDESV (reference sequence). Trimming cost V 1 base and J 0 bases, with 7 bases left between them. The chain recombines TRBV11-1 with TRBJ1-3, with unresolved D. Sequences were obtained from peripheral blood. This receptor was obtained from a woman older than 75 with COVID-19, enrolled during active disease. The DNA of the CDR3 is TGTGCCAGCAGCTTAGGCGGGAGCTCTGGAAACACCATATATTTT. It is translated as CASSLGGSSGNTIYF.